The source of this TCR beta chain is a study of low-dose radiotherapy and immunotherapy resistance in tumors. Germline V lookup: CDR1 DFQATT, CDR2 SNEGSKA (reference sequence). CDR3 size: 15 residues. V trimming: 2 bases; J trimming: 3 bases; junction bases outside the gene matches: 3. Time point described: before trial treatment. TRAV- and TRBV-specific primers, spanning alpha and beta chains, primed first-strand cDNA. A roughly 21-cycle PCR with a constant-region primer and V-primer adapter amplified TCRs. MiXCR was run by TCRdb on the reads, yielding one entry per CDR3 protein. The sample has fewer than 95,000 distinct CDR3 sequences, 9.4% seen once; the top ten hold under 1.1%. This clonotype was counted many times.

The sample was PBMCs, taken before treatment. This chain joins TRBV20-1 and TRBJ2-7; 14 bases are shared with TRBD2. This receptor was taken from a male donor with prostate cancer. The chain's CDR3 is CSARPGTSGSYEQYF. The CDR3 DNA follows: TGCAGTGCTAGACCCGGGACTAGCGGGAGCTACGAGCAGTACTTC.